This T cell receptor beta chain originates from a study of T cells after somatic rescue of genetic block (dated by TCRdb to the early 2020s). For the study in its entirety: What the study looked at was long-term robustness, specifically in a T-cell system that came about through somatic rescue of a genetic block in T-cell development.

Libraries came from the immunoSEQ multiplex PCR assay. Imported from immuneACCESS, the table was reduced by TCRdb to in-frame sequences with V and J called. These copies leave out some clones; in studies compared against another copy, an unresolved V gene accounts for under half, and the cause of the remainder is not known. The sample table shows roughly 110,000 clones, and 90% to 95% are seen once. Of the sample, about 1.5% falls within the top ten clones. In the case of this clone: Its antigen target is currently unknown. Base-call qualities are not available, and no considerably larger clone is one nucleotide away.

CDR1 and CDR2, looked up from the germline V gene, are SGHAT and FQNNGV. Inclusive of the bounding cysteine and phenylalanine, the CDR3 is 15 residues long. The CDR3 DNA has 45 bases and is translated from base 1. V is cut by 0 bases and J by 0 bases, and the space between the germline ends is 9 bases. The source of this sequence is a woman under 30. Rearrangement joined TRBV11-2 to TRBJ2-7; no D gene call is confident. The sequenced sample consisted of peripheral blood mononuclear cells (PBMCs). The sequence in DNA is TGTGCCAGCAGCTTAGATCGGTCAGCCTCCTACGAGCAGTACTTC. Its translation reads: CASSLDRSASYEQYF.